A selection of T cell receptor beta chains follows, all from one sample in a study of cytomegalovirus exposure and HLA in healthy donors. TCRdb's copy holds only in-frame clones and misses some; the assay was immunoSEQ multiplex PCR. The sample records more than 200,000 clones, 70% to 80% being singletons. The sequenced material came from PBMCs. These receptors came from a man aged 40-50 years in good health and CMV-seronegative. Both conserved end residues are part of each CDR3. A D gene is named only where the DNA matches it firmly. Some rows mark clone size as missing; the rest say once, few, many or name a class of expanded clone.

abundance	j_gene	v_gene	d_gene	CDR3nt	CDR3aa
NA	TRBJ2-2	TRBV7-9	NA	TGTTCCAGCAGCGCCGGGGTCGGGGAGCTGTTTTTT	CSSSAGVGELFF
few	TRBJ1-1	TRBV5-1	NA	TGCGCCAGCAGCTTGGCCAGTATCATGGGCCAAGCTTTCTTT	CASSLASIMGQAFF
NA	TRBJ1-2	TRBV6-1	NA	TGTGCCAGCAGTGAATCCCAGGGTTTTGGCGGCTACACCTTC	CASSESQGFGGYTF
few	TRBJ1-2	TRBV4-3	NA	TGCGCCAGCAGCCAAGATAGTGGGGCGTACTATGGCTACACCTTC	CASSQDSGAYYGYTF
NA	TRBJ2-7	TRBV7-9	TRBD2	TGTGCCAGCAGCTTAGACGGACTAGCGGGTTATTACGAGCAGTACTTC	CASSLDGLAGYYEQYF
NA	TRBJ2-3	TRBV4-2	TRBD2	TGTGCCAGCAGCTCCACTAGCGGGGCCCCCACAGATACGCAGTATTTT	CASSSTSGAPTDTQYF
NA	TRBJ1-6	TRBV7-9	TRBD1	TGTGCCAGCAGCTGGACAGGGCCGGACTCACCCCTCCACTTT	CASSWTGPDSPLHF
NA	TRBJ1-2	TRBV27	NA	TGTGCCAGCAGTTTTTCTCAGGGGCCCGACTATGGCTACACCTTC	CASSFSQGPDYGYTF
NA	TRBJ1-2	TRBV9	NA	TGTGCCAGCAGCGCGTTCCAGACAGAAAGGGCCGACTATGGCTACACCTTC	CASSAFQTERADYGYTF
NA	TRBJ1-3	TRBV9	NA	TGTGCCAGCAGCGTGAACGTGGGGAGCTCTGGAAACACCATATATTTT	CASSVNVGSSGNTIYF
NA	TRBJ1-5	TRBV27	TRBD1	TGTGCCAGCAGTTCTGACAGGACAGGGCAGCCCCAGCATTTT	CASSSDRTGQPQHF
once	TRBJ2-5	TRBV4-2	NA	TGTGCCAGCAGCCAGTCTCAGGGGAAGGAGACCCAGTACTTC	CASSQSQGKETQYF
NA	TRBJ2-7	TRBV5-1	NA	TGCGCCAGCACCCTAGGCCCACTCGGCCCCTACGAGCAGTACTTC	CASTLGPLGPYEQYF
few	TRBJ2-1	TRBV27	TRBD2	TGTGCCAGCAGCCCGAGGACTAGCGGGACGGGGGAGCAGTTCTTC	CASSPRTSGTGEQFF
NA	TRBJ1-3	TRBV4-3	NA	TGCGCCAGCAGCCAAGCTTCAGGGATGTCTGGAAACACCATATATTTT	CASSQASGMSGNTIYF
NA	TRBJ2-7	TRBV4-1	NA	TGCGCCAGCAGCCTTCCAGGGGAGACCTACGAGCAGTACTTC	CASSLPGETYEQYF
NA	TRBJ1-5	TRBV19	NA	TGTGCCAGTAGCTATGGGATCAGGGCGAATCAGCCCCAGCATTTT	CASSYGIRANQPQHF
NA	TRBJ1-6	TRBV9	NA	TGTGCCAGCAGCGTAGTTCCGTCGAGCTCCTATAATTCACCCCTCCACTTT	CASSVVPSSSYNSPLHF
once	TRBJ1-2	TRBV7-9	NA	TGTGCCAGCAGCTTCAGGGTTCGAGGCTACACCTTC	CASSFRVRGYTF
NA	TRBJ1-1	TRBV4-1	TRBD1	TGCGCCAGCAGCTTTACGGGACAGGGAGGAATCACTGAAGCTTTCTTT	CASSFTGQGGITEAFF
NA	TRBJ2-5	TRBV21-1	NA	TGTGCCAGCAGCAAAGAGGAGGCCAGGGCGGGGGAGACCCAGTACTTC	CASSKEEARAGETQYF
NA	TRBJ2-1	TRBV15	NA	TGTGCCACCAGCAGGTCTAGCGTTGAGCAGTTCTTC	CATSRSSVEQFF
few	TRBJ2-7	TRBV28	NA	TGTGCCAGCAGTCCTCTAGGTAGAGTGTACGAGCAGTACTTC	CASSPLGRVYEQYF
few	TRBJ2-3	TRBV9	NA	TGTGCCAGCAGCGCCCCCAGGGCGGGCCTAGCGACAGATACGCAGTATTTT	CASSAPRAGLATDTQYF
NA	TRBJ2-3	TRBV29-1	NA	TGCAGCGTTGGGAGGTCGGGGGTGGAGGATACGCAGTATTTT	CSVGRSGVEDTQYF
NA	TRBJ2-2	TRBV7-9	NA	TGTGCCAGCAGCTTATACAAAGGCGGGGACTACACCGGGGAGCTGTTTTTT	CASSLYKGGDYTGELFF
few	TRBJ2-1	TRBV4-2	TRBD2	TGTGCCAGCAGGACTAGCGGGAGTAGTAATGAGCAGTTCTTC	CASRTSGSSNEQFF
NA	TRBJ2-2	TRBV2	TRBD2	TGTGCCAGCAGCCCCTCCGCAGGGGGACTAGCGAGCACCGGGGAGCTGTTTTTT	CASSPSAGGLASTGELFF
NA	TRBJ1-2	TRBV4-2	NA	TGTGCCAGCAGCCAAGTAATACGCGGGACGCCCACCGGCTACACCTTC	CASSQVIRGTPTGYTF
NA	TRBJ2-3	TRBV7-2	NA	TGTGCCAGCGTCTACAGGGGCACAGATACGCAGTATTTT	CASVYRGTDTQYF
NA	TRBJ1-1	TRBV19	NA	TGTGCCAGCGGGTCGGTGGTGGTGACTGAAGCTTTCTTT	CASGSVVVTEAFF
NA	TRBJ1-2	TRBV10-2	NA	TGCGCCAGCAGCCCCCCGGGACTACCTTTTTATGGCTACACCTTC	CASSPPGLPFYGYTF
NA	TRBJ2-7	TRBV5-6	NA	TGTGCCAGCAGCCTCCCCGGGGCGCGGGGCGAGCAGTACTTC	CASSLPGARGEQYF
once	TRBJ2-6	TRBV5-4	NA	TGTGCCAGCAGCTTGGAGGTATTCGGGAGTACCGGGGCCAACGTCCTGACTTTC	CASSLEVFGSTGANVLTF
once	TRBJ2-2	TRBV2	NA	TGTGCCAGCAGTGAGGACAGCCTCTCCCTCACCGGGGAGCTGTTTTTT	CASSEDSLSLTGELFF
NA	TRBJ2-7	TRBV2	TRBD2	TGTGCCAGCAGTGGGGCTAGCGGGAGGGCCAAGGAGCAGTACTTC	CASSGASGRAKEQYF
NA	TRBJ2-7	TRBV27	TRBD2	TGTGCCAGCAGTACATCTCGGTTGCGGGGGTATACCGAGCAGTACTTC	CASSTSRLRGYTEQYF
NA	TRBJ1-1	TRBV7-8	NA	TGTGCCAGCAGCCCCCCAGTGAACACGAACACTGAAGCTTTCTTT	CASSPPVNTNTEAFF
NA	TRBJ2-3	TRBV5-1	NA	TGCGCCAGCAGCTTGGACAGGGCCCTCACAGATACGCAGTATTTT	CASSLDRALTDTQYF
NA	TRBJ1-5	TRBV19	TRBD1	TGTGCCACCCAGACAGGGAAGGGAATGAATCAGCCCCAGCATTTT	CATQTGKGMNQPQHF
few	TRBJ2-1	TRBV10-3	NA	TGTGCCATCAGTGAGTCCGGCGGTGAGCAGTTCTTC	CAISESGGEQFF
NA	TRBJ1-2	TRBV6-1	TRBD1	TGTGCCAGCAGTGAACTGGGACAGGGGGCAGATAACTATGGCTACACCTTC	CASSELGQGADNYGYTF
NA	TRBJ2-3	TRBV7-3	TRBD2	TGTGCCAGCAGCTCTCGACTAGCGGGGACTAAAGGAGCAGATACGCAGTATTTT	CASSSRLAGTKGADTQYF
NA	TRBJ2-1	TRBV5-1	TRBD1	TGCGCCAGCAGCTTGCAGAGACAGGGCGATGAGCAGTTCTTC	CASSLQRQGDEQFF
NA	TRBJ2-2	TRBV4-1	TRBD1	TGCGCCAGCAGCCCTTTGGGGACAGCCTCCGGGGAGCTGTTTTTT	CASSPLGTASGELFF
NA	TRBJ2-3	TRBV9	NA	TGTGCCAGCAGCGTAGTTCCGGGATCCGGCACAGATACGCAGTATTTT	CASSVVPGSGTDTQYF
NA	TRBJ2-7	TRBV9	TRBD1	TGTGCCAGCAGCCCGGGACAGGTCTACGAGCAGTACTTC	CASSPGQVYEQYF
NA	TRBJ1-2	TRBV10-3	NA	TGTGCCATCAGTGAGGGGCCCTCCATGGAGGGCCATGGCTACACCTTC	CAISEGPSMEGHGYTF
NA	TRBJ2-4	TRBV27	TRBD1	TGTGCCAGCAGCAGGACAGGGGCTAGAAACATTCAGTACTTC	CASSRTGARNIQYF
once	TRBJ1-5	TRBV21-1	NA	TGTGCCAGCAGCAACTTCTCAGGATTTGAGCGCAATCAGCCCCAGCATTTT	CASSNFSGFERNQPQHF
NA	TRBJ1-1	TRBV5-6	NA	TGTGCCAGCAGCCAGGACACTGAAGCTTCCTTT	CASSQDTEASF
NA	TRBJ1-1	TRBV4-3	TRBD1	TGCGCCAGCAGCCAAGTTAACAGGGGGAACACTGAAGCTTTCTTT	CASSQVNRGNTEAFF
NA	TRBJ2-5	TRBV18	TRBD2	TGTGCCAGCTCCCTCAGCGGGGTTACCCAAGAGACCCAGTACTTC	CASSLSGVTQETQYF
NA	TRBJ1-1	TRBV7-8	NA	TGTGCCCCTAGGGGACTCCAGCCGGGGAACACTGAAGCTTTCTTT	CAPRGLQPGNTEAFF
NA	TRBJ1-2	TRBV10-3	TRBD1	TGTGCCATCAGTGAGTATAGCAGGACAGGGGTCGGCTACACCTTC	CAISEYSRTGVGYTF